What follows are 31 T cell receptor beta chains derived from one specimen sequenced in a study of vaccination effects on CD4 cells after COVID-19. Profiling relied on immunoSEQ multiplex PCR, and the TCRdb table lists in-frame clones only, not all of them. The table includes tens of thousands of clones, around 84% detected once. Antigens for these TCRs are unknown. Scientists isolated CD4+ T cells after a roughly 10-day culture period ended. Two-dose vaccination with either BNT162b2 or mRNA-1273 was given to the participants. Sequencing was performed on CD4+ T cells from PBMCs cultured without peptide, taken after COVID-19 vaccination. The receptors were gathered from a human donor who received a COVID-19 vaccine.

V gene TRBV5-1 combines with J gene TRBJ1-2; 9 bases are shared with TRBD1. V lost 0 bases to trimming and J lost 9 bases; unmatched junction nucleotides: 9. The length of the CDR3 is 15 residues. Germline V gene lookup returns CDR1 SGHRS and CDR2 YFSETQ. The CDR3, as DNA: TGCGCCAGCAGCTTGGCGGGACAGGGTTCCTCGAGCTACACCTTC. This gives the protein CASSLAGQGSSSYTF.

The gene calls are TRBV6-5 and TRBJ1-2, with TRBD1 as a possible D gene (5 bases). Trimming removed 6 bases from V and 7 bases from J, with 18 bases in between. Looked up from germline, CDR1 is MNHEY and CDR2 is SVGAGI. CDR3 length: 14 residues. The DNA for the CDR3 is TGTGCCAGCAGCGCGGGCCTCCTGGGGGGTGGCTACACCTTC. It codes for CASSAGLLGGGYTF.

DNA for the CDR3: TGTGCCAGCAGCCCCGGGACCGCGCCAGATACGCAGTATTTT. This translates into CASSPGTAPDTQYF. V usage is TRBV6-5 and J usage is TRBJ2-3; the D call may be TRBD1 or TRBD2 (5 bases each). Trimming removed 6 bases at V and 4 bases at J, with 14 bases between. The CDR3 contains 14 residues. CDR1 MNHEY and CDR2 SVGAGI come from the germline V gene.

V gene TRBV29-1 combines with J gene TRBJ2-7, with TRBD1 as a possible D gene (6 bases). The CDR3 extends over 18 amino acids. V gave up 6 bases and J gave up 3 bases, with 30 bases separating them. Germline-derived CDR1 and CDR2 are SQVTM and ANQGSEA. Here the CDR3 reads CSVLKRVDRLHKSYEQYF. CDR3 coding DNA: TGCAGCGTCCTTAAACGAGTTGACAGGCTCCATAAGAGCTACGAGCAGTACTTC.

V usage is TRBV5-6 and J usage is TRBJ2-1; 11 nucleotides align to TRBD2. Germline V gene data show CDR1 as SGHDT and CDR2 as YYEEEE. The CDR3 contains 15 residues. With V trimmed by 3 bases and J by 4 bases, 3 bases remained unmatched. The chain's CDR3 is CASSSGLAAYNEQFF. The CDR3 DNA sequence: TGTGCCAGCAGCTCGGGACTAGCGGCTTACAATGAGCAGTTCTTC.

V is TRBV5-1 and J is TRBJ1-2; 7 nucleotides align to TRBD1. This CDR3 spans 14 amino acids. Germline V gene data show CDR1 as SGHRS and CDR2 as YFSETQ. The J segment lost 3 bases and the V segment lost 4 bases, leaving 6 bases of the junction unmatched. The CDR3 protein is CASSIQGSDYGYTF. CDR3 coding DNA: TGCGCCAGCAGCATACAGGGGTCGGACTATGGCTACACCTTC.

The DNA for the CDR3 is TGTGCCAGCAGGCAGGGTCCTAGCACAGATACGCAGTATTTT. This encodes CASRQGPSTDTQYF. The chain combines TRBV11-3 with TRBJ2-3, with a weak D call TRBD1 (5 bases). The CDR3 has 14 amino acids. V was cut by 6 bases and J by 0 bases, with 10 bases left in between. Germline V gene data show CDR1 as SGHNT and CDR2 as YENEEA.

This CDR3 is CATSAGKNTEAFF. The CDR3, as DNA: TGTGCCACCAGTGCTGGAAAGAACACTGAAGCTTTCTTT. V usage is TRBV24-1 and J usage is TRBJ1-1, with unresolved D. V was pared by 5 bases and J by 1 base, with 7 bases between. The germline CDR1 and CDR2 sequences are KGHDR and SFDVKD. The CDR3 loop spans 13 amino acids.

The chain recombines TRBV5-1 with TRBJ2-4; no clear D gene. V lost 0 bases and J 2 bases, leaving 3 bases between the germline ends. Germline CDR1 reads SGHRS; CDR2 reads YFSETQ. CDR3 length: 13 amino acids. In nucleotides, the CDR3 is TGCGCCAGCAGCTTGGCTCCCAAAAACATTCAGTACTTC. It is translated as CASSLAPKNIQYF.

The chain couples TRBV11-2 to TRBJ1-2, with 10 bases lining up with TRBD1. Trimming removed 5 bases from V and 7 bases from J; junction bases left unmatched: 4. The CDR3 contains 13 residues. Looked up from germline, CDR1 is SGHAT and CDR2 is FQNNGV. The CDR3: CASSPDRGFGYTF. The CDR3 bases are TGTGCCAGCAGCCCGGACAGGGGGTTTGGCTACACCTTC.

The chain links TRBV7-9 to TRBJ2-7; the D gene is possibly TRBD1 (8 bases). Germline V gene data show CDR1 as SEHNR and CDR2 as FQNEAQ (reference sequence). V lost 6 bases, J lost 7 bases, and 25 bases lay in between. This CDR3 contains 16 residues. CDR3 loop: CASSFGTGHKGGEQYF. The CDR3 DNA reads as TGTGCCAGCAGTTTCGGGACAGGCCATAAGGGGGGGGAGCAGTACTTC.

The table lists this clone with a few counts. The V gene is TRBV7-9, the J gene TRBJ2-7; the match to TRBD2 covers 13 bases. The CDR3 runs 14 residues. The J segment lost 6 bases and the V segment lost 4 bases, leaving 3 bases of the junction unmatched. Germline V lookup: CDR1 SEHNR, CDR2 FQNEAQ (reference sequence). The CDR3: CASSSGLAGAEQYF. For the CDR3, the DNA is TGTGCCAGCAGCTCCGGACTAGCGGGAGCCGAGCAGTACTTC.

The genes are TRBV3-1 (or the pseudogene TRBV3-2) and TRBJ2-5; unclear D gene. The CDR3 extends over 13 amino acids. CDR1 is LGHDT and CDR2 is YNNKEL in the germline V gene (reference sequence). Trimming left V 4 bases short and J 0 bases short, with 6 bases between. This CDR3 reads CASSPGNQETQYF. CDR3 in DNA: TGTGCCAGCAGCCCAGGAAACCAAGAGACCCAGTACTTC.

This clone is a singleton in its sample. The genes are TRBV5-1 and TRBJ2-3, with 10 bases identical to TRBD1. The CDR3 totals 17 residues. With 0 bases clipped from V and 3 bases from J, the junction kept 7 bases outside the gene matches. The germline CDR1 and CDR2 sequences are SGHRS and YFSETQ. The CDR3 region has the DNA TGCGCCAGCAGCTTGGCCCAGAGGACAGGGGGGACAGATACGCAGTATTTT. Translation: CASSLAQRTGGTDTQYF.

The chain uses TRBV27 and TRBJ1-3; D not resolved. The V gene lost 0 bases and the J gene lost 4 bases, with 4 bases spanning the gap. The CDR3 consists of 13 residues. Germline V gene sequence: CDR1 MNHEY, CDR2 SMNVEV (reference sequence). The CDR3 reads CASSLSRGNTIYF. In nucleotides, the CDR3 is TGTGCCAGCAGTTTATCCAGGGGAAACACCATATATTTT.

The V and J genes are TRBV14 and TRBJ1-2, with TRBD1 matching over 8 bases. The ends lost 8 bases at V and 6 bases at J; junction bases unmatched: 17. CDR3 length equals 16 residues. The germline CDR1 and CDR2 sequences are SGHDN and FVKESK. CDR3 DNA: TGTGCCAGCGCCCCCCCCAACAGGGGGGAGAACGATGGCTACACCTTC. It specifies CASAPPNRGENDGYTF. The full variable domain, rest sourced from reference TRBV14 and TRBJ1-2, is EAGVTQFPSHSVIEKGQTVTLRCDPISGHDNLYWYRRVMGKEIKFLLHFVKESKQDESGMPNNRFLAERTGGTYSTLKVQPAELEDSGVYFCASAPPNRGENDGYTFGSGTRLTVV.

On this clone: One junction end does not reproduce the germline sequence, and a read error may be involved. The chain carries TRBV7-7 and TRBJ2-2; 9 bases agree with TRBD1. The CDR3 has 14 residues. The germline gives CDR1 SSHAT, CDR2 FNYEAQ (reference sequence). CDR3 loop: CASRTGANTGELFF. CDR3 sequence (DNA): TGTGCTAGCAGGACAGGGGCGAACACCGGGGAGCTGTTTTTT.

The chain is built from TRBV25-1 and TRBJ1-2, with a tentative D call TRBD1 (5 bases). Germline V CDR1 and CDR2: MGHDK, SYGVNS. The V gene lost 1 base and the J gene lost 6 bases, with 12 bases spanning the gap. The CDR3 is 14 residues long. The CDR3 nucleotides read TGTGCCAGCAGTGAATGGGAAAGGGGAGATGGCTACACCTTC. Its protein is CASSEWERGDGYTF.

This rearrangement joins TRBV21-1 to TRBJ2-7; the table gives TRBD1 as D, unverified against the DNA. TRBV21-1 is a documented pseudogene. This CDR3 is built from 15 residues. The CDR3 protein is CASSPPDKSSYEQYF. The CDR3 DNA reads as TGTGCCAGCAGCCCCCCAGACAAGTCTTCCTACGAGCAGTACTTC.

This rearrangement joins TRBV13 to TRBJ2-1, with TRBD2 as a possible D gene (5 bases). Deletions cut 0 bases from V and 0 bases from J, with 9 bases between. CDR3 size: 16 residues. Germline lookup yields CDR1 PRHDT and CDR2 FYEKMQ (reference sequence). The CDR3 here is CASSLGSGSSYNEQFF. CDR3 bases: TGTGCCAGCAGCTTAGGGTCGGGGTCCTCCTACAATGAGCAGTTCTTC.

This sequence joins TRBV30 and TRBJ1-2; TRBD1 might be the D (6 bases). This CDR3 is 11 amino acids long. In germline, CDR1 is GTSNPN, CDR2 SVGIG (reference sequence). V was clipped by 8 bases and J by 5 bases, with 12 bases between them. This chain's CDR3 is CATLQGYGYTF. CDR3 nucleotides: TGTGCCACCCTACAGGGATATGGCTACACCTTC.

The sample holds one count of this clone. The chain uses TRBV4-1 and TRBJ2-2; D unresolved. The CDR3 length is 13 residues. Trimming took off 0 bases at V and 8 bases at J, with 7 bases between the two ends. Germline V lookup: CDR1 MGHRA, CDR2 YSYEKL. The chain's CDR3 is CASSQDRIGELFF. CDR3 in DNA: TGCGCCAGCAGCCAAGATCGGATTGGGGAGCTGTTTTTT.

The rearrangement links TRBV11-3 to TRBJ2-5; perhaps TRBD1 as D (6 bases). V was trimmed by 3 bases and J by 2 bases, leaving 13 bases between them. This CDR3 is built from 15 residues. From germline, CDR1 is SGHNT and CDR2 YENEEA. The CDR3 loop is CASSFGRGPQETQYF. DNA for the CDR3: TGTGCCAGCAGCTTTGGCAGGGGTCCTCAAGAGACCCAGTACTTC.

The rearrangement links TRBV10-3 to TRBJ1-2, with 7 bases fitting TRBD1. V lost 0 bases, J lost 3 bases, and 4 bases stayed unmatched. The length of the CDR3 is 15 residues. Germline-derived CDR1 and CDR2 are ENHRY and SYGVKD. This CDR3 reads CAISESTGRDYGYTF. In nucleotides, the CDR3 is TGTGCCATCAGTGAGTCGACAGGGAGGGACTATGGCTACACCTTC.

CDR3 coding DNA: TGTGCCAGCAGCACCAGGCCGGGAACCCTAGGGAACACTGAAGCTTTCTTT. This encodes CASSTRPGTLGNTEAFF. This rearrangement joins TRBV13 to TRBJ1-1; unclear D gene. The germline V gene has CDR1 PRHDT and CDR2 FYEKMQ (reference sequence). The ends were cut back, 5 bases at V and 1 base at J, with 20 bases in the middle. The CDR3 contains 17 residues.

Here the CDR3 reads CASSQLDGAYNSPLHF. CDR3 sequence (DNA): TGTGCCAGCAGCCAGCTCGACGGAGCCTATAATTCACCCCTCCACTTT. V and J are TRBV3-1 (or the pseudogene TRBV3-2) and TRBJ1-6; D is unclear. Trimming shortened V by 3 bases and J by 2 bases, and 11 bases separated the two germline ends. The germline CDR1 and CDR2 sequences are LGHDT and YNNKEL (reference sequence). This CDR3 has 16 residues.

The V call is TRBV29-1, the J call TRBJ1-1; D gene unclear. CDR1 and CDR2 from the germline V gene are SQVTM and ANQGSEA. This CDR3 region has 13 residues. Trimming shortened V by 4 bases and J by 0 bases, and 9 bases separated the two germline ends. The CDR3 nucleotides read TGCAGCGTTGCACGGCCCCTGAACACTGAAGCTTTCTTT. This translates into CSVARPLNTEAFF. The full variable domain, completed using reference TRBV29-1 and TRBJ1-1, is SAVISQKPSRDICQRGTSLTIQCQVDSQVTMMFWYRQQPGQSLTLIATANQGSEATYESGFVIDKFPISRPNLTFSTLTVSNMSPEDSSIYLCSVARPLNTEAFFGQGTRLTVV.

The chain has TRBV6-1 and TRBJ1-4; D unresolved. Germline V lookup: CDR1 MNHNS, CDR2 SASEGT. V gave up 2 bases and J gave up 8 bases, with 12 bases separating them. The CDR3 spans 14 residues. The CDR3 DNA reads as TGTGCCAGCAGTGAAAAGGGCAGAGGGGAAAAACTGTTTTTT. Amino acid sequence: CASSEKGRGEKLFF.

This clone has just a few counts. J is TRBJ1-5 and V is TRBV5-6, with D perhaps TRBD1 (5 bases). This CDR3 contains 15 residues. Germline-derived CDR1 and CDR2 are SGHDT and YYEEEE. V lost 4 bases and J 3 bases, leaving 14 bases between the germline ends. The chain's CDR3 is CASSPKQAPNQPQHF. CDR3 DNA sequence: TGTGCCAGCAGCCCCAAACAGGCGCCCAATCAGCCCCAGCATTTT.

The chain joins TRBV27 to TRBJ2-5; 7 bases agree with TRBD1. Germline V gene data show CDR1 as MNHEY and CDR2 as SMNVEV (reference sequence). Trimming cost V 8 bases and J 0 bases; bases outside gene matches: 9. CDR3 length: 15 residues. DNA of the CDR3: TGTGCCAGCTCCCACTGGACAGGCAACCAAGAGACCCAGTACTTC. This translates into CASSHWTGNQETQYF.

The V gene is TRBV18, the J gene TRBJ1-5, with D possibly matching TRBD1 (5 bases). Trimming shortened V by 6 bases and J by 1 base, and 13 bases separated the two germline ends. The CDR3 is 15 amino acids. The V gene's germline CDR1 is KGHSH and CDR2 LQKENI. The CDR3 sequence: CASSPGGGSNQPQHF. The DNA for the CDR3 is TGTGCCAGCTCCCCCGGGGGAGGAAGCAATCAGCCCCAGCATTTT.